The 24 T cell receptor beta chains in this list originate from one sample, sequenced in a study of blood T cell repertoires in COVID-19. Sequencing used immunoSEQ multiplex PCR; TCRdb keeps in-frame clones, though not all of them. The sample comprises about 310,000 clones, approximately 81% of which are singletons, and 1.5% to 2% rests with the top ten. The sequenced sample was PBMCs or T cells enriched from blood (not recorded which). Source of these receptors: a woman in her twenties or thirties who had been exposed to COVID-19.

The rearrangement joins TRBV14 to TRBJ1-2; D is possibly TRBD1 (5 bases). CDR1 and CDR2 from the germline V gene are SGHDN and FVKESK. Trimming removed 0 bases from V and 8 bases from J, with 13 bases in between. The CDR3 is 14 residues long. For the CDR3, the DNA is TGTGCCAGCAGCCAAGATCAGGGAATCAGCGGCTACACCTTC. It translates to CASSQDQGISGYTF.

V gene TRBV2 combines with J gene TRBJ2-3; the match to TRBD2 covers 11 bases. The CDR3 consists of 18 residues. Germline CDR1 and CDR2: SNHLY and FYNNEI. Trimming took 6 bases from V and 0 from J; bases not matched to a gene: 11. CDR3 sequence (DNA): TGTGCCAGCAGAGACGGACTAGCGGGCTCCCCTAGCACAGATACGCAGTATTTT. This encodes CASRDGLAGSPSTDTQYF.

This chain joins TRBV7-8 and TRBJ1-5; 7 nucleotides agree with TRBD1. Per the germline V gene, CDR1 is SGHVS and CDR2 is FQNEAQ. The CDR3 totals 14 residues. V gave up 2 bases and J gave up 6 bases; unmatched junction bases: 4. As DNA, the CDR3 is TGTGCCAGCAGCTTAACAGGGGTCGTTCAGCCCCAGCATTTT. It is translated as CASSLTGVVQPQHF.

The V gene is TRBV11-2, the J gene TRBJ2-7; 9 nucleotides agree with TRBD1. This CDR3 has 14 amino acids. In germline, CDR1 is SGHAT, CDR2 FQNNGV. The V and J ends lost 4 bases and 3 bases, in that order; junction bases with no gene match: 4. This CDR3 is CASSYGTGNYEQYF. DNA of the CDR3: TGTGCCAGCAGCTATGGGACAGGGAACTACGAGCAGTACTTC.

J is TRBJ1-1 and V is TRBV6-2 or TRBV6-3; 10 nucleotides agree with TRBD1. Germline V CDR1 and CDR2: MNHEY, SVGEGT. This CDR3 contains 17 residues. Trimming removed 1 base from V and 5 bases from J; junction bases left unmatched: 10. The CDR3 region has the DNA TGTGCCAGCAGTTACTACTACTCGGGACAGGGGAATACTGAAGCTTTCTTT. Its translation is CASSYYYSGQGNTEAFF.

The chain uses TRBV10-3 and TRBJ1-2, with TRBD1 matching 8 bases. The CDR3 consists of 14 residues. Germline trimming cut 6 bases from V and 4 bases from J; bases unmatched to any gene: 7. CDR1 is ENHRY and CDR2 is SYGVKD in the germline V gene. CDR3 protein: CAISDGQGGYGYTF. CDR3 bases: TGTGCCATCAGCGACGGACAGGGAGGCTATGGCTACACCTTC.

This chain links TRBV15 with TRBJ1-2, with D perhaps TRBD1 (5 bases). The germline V gene has CDR1 LNHNV and CDR2 YYDKDF (reference sequence). There are 15 residues in the CDR3. V shed 10 bases and J shed 4 bases, with 22 bases lying between them. CDR3: CAKNQEGKSCYGYTF. DNA for the CDR3: TGTGCCAAAAACCAGGAGGGGAAGTCTTGCTATGGCTACACCTTC.

The chain combines TRBV3-1 (or the pseudogene TRBV3-2) with TRBJ2-2, with 8 bases lining up with TRBD2. This CDR3 has 15 residues. Germline assignment: CDR1 LGHDT and CDR2 YNNKEL (reference sequence). Trimming removed 4 bases from V and 2 bases from J; junction bases left unmatched: 3. CDR3 in amino acids: CASSLAGGNTGELFF. In DNA, the CDR3 is TGTGCCAGCAGCCTGGCGGGGGGCAACACCGGGGAGCTGTTTTTT.

This clone appeared a single time. The chain combines TRBV27 with TRBJ1-4; the D gene is possibly TRBD1 (6 bases). Trimming stripped 3 bases from V and 8 bases from J, with 16 bases between. The CDR3 is 15 residues long. Germline-derived CDR1 and CDR2 are MNHEY and SMNVEV (reference sequence). The CDR3 DNA is TGTGCCAGCAGTTTCACCAGGGGAATTGGAGAAAAACTGTTTTTT. Translated, it gives CASSFTRGIGEKLFF.

V is TRBV18 and J is TRBJ2-5; the match to TRBD2 covers 12 bases. Unmatched junction bases numbered 4, after V lost 1 base and J lost 4 bases. The CDR3 sequence is 16 residues long. Germline V gene lookup returns CDR1 KGHSH and CDR2 LQKENI. The CDR3 spells CASSPQLAGGIETQYF. CDR3 coding DNA: TGTGCCAGCTCACCACAACTAGCGGGGGGTATAGAGACCCAGTACTTC.

V and J are TRBV19 and TRBJ2-1; 9 bases map to TRBD2. Trimming cost V 4 bases and J 4 bases; bases outside gene matches: 14. Germline assignment: CDR1 LNHDA and CDR2 SQIVND (reference sequence). This CDR3 region has 18 residues. CDR3 protein: CASSTPLAGLAGYNEQFF. The DNA for the CDR3 is TGTGCCAGTAGTACCCCTCTAGCGGGATTAGCAGGATACAATGAGCAGTTCTTC. The full variable domain, its missing parts supplied by reference TRBV19 and TRBJ2-1, is DGGITQSPKYLFRKEGQNVTLSCEQNLNHDAMYWYRQDPGQGLRLIYYSQIVNDFQKGDIAEGYSVSREKKESFPLTVTSAQKNPTAFYLCASSTPLAGLAGYNEQFFGPGTRLTVL.

The V call is TRBV5-1, the J call TRBJ1-3, with 7 nucleotides matching TRBD1. Germline V gives CDR1 SGHRS, CDR2 YFSETQ. The CDR3 consists of 12 residues. V trimming: 2 bases; J trimming: 8 bases; junction bases outside the gene matches: 1. CDR3 bases: TGCGCCAGCAGCTTCAGGGGGGACACCATATATTTT. Protein: CASSFRGDTIYF.

The rearrangement joins TRBV7-3 to TRBJ1-1; the D gene is possibly TRBD1 (6 bases). V dropped 4 bases and J dropped 6 bases, with 21 bases sitting between them. This CDR3 has 16 amino acids. In germline, CDR1 is SGHTA, CDR2 FQGTGA. This CDR3 is CASSSSQLGHLAEAFF. CDR3 bases: TGTGCCAGCAGCTCCTCCCAGCTGGGACATCTCGCTGAAGCTTTCTTT. Full variable domain (remainder filled in from reference TRBV7-3 and TRBJ1-1): GAGVSQTPSNKVTEKGKYVELRCDPISGHTALYWYRQSLGQGPEFLIYFQGTGAADDSGLPNDRFFAVRPEGSVSTLKIQRTERGDSAVYLCASSSSQLGHLAEAFFGQGTRLTVV.

The rearrangement uses TRBV9 and TRBJ1-2; D might be TRBD1 (5 bases). Germline CDR1 reads SGDLS; CDR2 reads YYNGEE. V was pared by 0 bases and J by 4 bases, with 10 bases between. The CDR3 is 14 residues long. CDR3 DNA sequence: TGTGCCAGCAGCGTAGACGGGGGTTCCTATGGCTACACCTTC. Translated, it gives CASSVDGGSYGYTF. The full variable domain, in which reference TRBV9 and TRBJ1-2 provide the parts outside the CDR3, is DSGVTQTPKHLITATGQRVTLRCSPRSGDLSVYWYQQSLDQGLQFLIQYYNGEERAKGNILERFSAQQFPDLHSELNLSSLELGDSALYFCASSVDGGSYGYTFGSGTRLTVV.

The chain uses TRBV7-2 and TRBJ2-5, with 12 bases fitting TRBD2. The CDR3 has 15 amino acids. Germline V gene lookup returns CDR1 SGHTA and CDR2 FQGNSA. The V segment lost 4 bases and the J segment 5 bases; nucleotides outside the gene matches: 5. In DNA, the CDR3 is TGTGCCAGCAGCTCGACTAGCGGGGGCTGGGAGACCCAGTACTTC. Amino acid sequence: CASSSTSGGWETQYF.

The V gene is TRBV7-2, the J gene TRBJ2-5, with D perhaps TRBD2 (7 bases). Trimming removed 3 bases from V and 4 bases from J, with 18 bases in between. The germline CDR1 and CDR2 sequences are SGHTA and FQGNSA. The CDR3 is 16 amino acids. For the CDR3, the DNA is TGTGCCAGCAGCTTCAATCGGGAGGCGGGGGCAGAGACCCAGTACTTC. Translation gives CASSFNREAGAETQYF.

This chain joins TRBV14 and TRBJ1-4; D is uncertain. Germline CDR1 and CDR2: SGHDN and FVKESK. V was trimmed by 5 bases and J by 3 bases, leaving 16 bases between them. The CDR3 contains 16 residues. The CDR3 region has the DNA TGTGCCAGCAGCACCCGGTTCGGGTTCGCTAATGAAAAACTGTTTTTT. It yields the protein CASSTRFGFANEKLFF.

This chain joins TRBV19 and TRBJ2-5, with D possibly being TRBD2 (6 bases). The germline CDR1 and CDR2 sequences are LNHDA and SQIVND (reference sequence). V lost 3 bases, J lost 5 bases, and 16 bases lay in between. There are 15 residues in the CDR3. Here the CDR3 reads CASSITSPARETQYF. CDR3 DNA: TGTGCCAGTAGTATTACTAGCCCAGCTAGGGAGACCCAGTACTTC.

This chain uses TRBV30 with TRBJ2-2, with 7 bases aligning to TRBD1. V was pared by 1 base and J by 1 base, with 12 bases of the junction left unmatched. Germline V gives CDR1 GTSNPN, CDR2 SVGIG (reference sequence). The length of the CDR3 is 18 residues. The CDR3 nucleotides read TGTGCCTGGAGTGCGACCGGTCTCAGGGGGAGGAACACCGGGGAGCTGTTTTTT. Protein product: CAWSATGLRGRNTGELFF.

The gene calls are TRBV6-5 and TRBJ2-7, with D possibly matching TRBD1 (6 bases). Germline CDR1 reads MNHEY; CDR2 reads SVGAGI. The CDR3 has 15 residues. V dropped 6 bases and J dropped 4 bases, with 19 bases sitting between them. The CDR3 loop reads CASSRPTGNSYEQYF. The CDR3 bases are TGTGCCAGCAGCAGACCGACAGGAAACTCTTACGAGCAGTACTTC.

The chain joins TRBV11-3 to TRBJ2-1; unclear D gene. V gave up 8 bases and J gave up 7 bases, with 12 bases separating them. In germline, CDR1 is SGHNT, CDR2 YENEEA. The CDR3 sequence is 12 residues long. CDR3 DNA: TGTGCCAGCTCCAACGGAGAGAATGAGCAGTTCTTC. This translates into CASSNGENEQFF.

V and J are TRBV28 and TRBJ2-3, with a tentative D call TRBD1 (6 bases). CDR3 size: 12 residues. V lost 6 bases and J 6 bases, leaving 10 bases between the germline ends. CDR1 and CDR2 from the germline V gene are MDHEN and SYDVKM. CDR3 nucleotide sequence: TGTGCCAGCAGGGGACAAATGGATACGCAGTATTTT. Its translation: CASRGQMDTQYF. Drawing the rest from reference TRBV28 and TRBJ2-3, the complete variable domain is DVKVTQSSRYLVKRTGEKVFLECVQDMDHENMFWYRQDPGLGLRLIYFSYDVKMKEKGDIPEGYSVSREKKERFSLILESASTNQTSMYLCASRGQMDTQYFGPGTRLTVL.

This clone was counted many times. The J gene is TRBJ1-6, the V gene TRBV6-5; tentatively, D is TRBD1 (5 bases). Trimming took off 4 bases at V and 6 bases at J, with 7 bases between the two ends. Per the germline V gene, CDR1 is MNHEY and CDR2 is SVGAGI. There are 13 residues in the CDR3. In nucleotides, the CDR3 is TGTGCCAGCAGTTCAGGGTTTAATTCACCCCTCCACTTT. It yields the protein CASSSGFNSPLHF.

This clone has more than one count but fewer than ten. This chain connects TRBV2 to TRBJ1-1; the D is unclear. This CDR3 has 13 amino acids. The germline gives CDR1 SNHLY, CDR2 FYNNEI. V lost 7 bases to trimming and J lost 7 bases, with 16 bases between them. Written as DNA, the CDR3 is TGTGCCAGCATCTGGGCGGAGGAAGGTGAAGCTTTCTTT. It is translated as CASIWAEEGEAFF.